This entry describes one T cell receptor beta chain. Its antigen is still unknown. This record belongs to a study of CD8+CD57+ T cells in acquired aplastic anemia. Study-level results: Common to patients and controls were 25 to 30 CD8+ CDR3 sequences.

Profiling that covered TCR beta VDJ and CDR3 relied on genomic DNA as its template. TCRdb ran MiXCR on the reads and lists one entry per CDR3 protein. The sample comprises approximately 470,000 distinct CDR3 sequences, about a third of which are singletons, and less than 0.85% rests with the top ten. Previously, flow cytometry had revealed CD8+CD57+ cell expansion in the patients chosen for sequencing. This clonotype was sampled from a human donor with aplastic anemia. Input material: sorted CD4+, CD8+, or CD8+CD57+ T cells (not recorded which) from PBMCs.

The CDR3 spells CASTGTGGKGYTF. The CDR3 DNA reads as TGTGCCAGTACCGGGACAGGGGGTAAGGGCTACACCTTC. The chain employs TRBV2 and TRBJ1-2; the match to TRBD1 covers 11 bases. J was trimmed by 8 bases and V by 9 bases; bases with no gene match: 8. Germline V gives CDR1 SNHLY, CDR2 FYNNEI. The CDR3 totals 13 residues.